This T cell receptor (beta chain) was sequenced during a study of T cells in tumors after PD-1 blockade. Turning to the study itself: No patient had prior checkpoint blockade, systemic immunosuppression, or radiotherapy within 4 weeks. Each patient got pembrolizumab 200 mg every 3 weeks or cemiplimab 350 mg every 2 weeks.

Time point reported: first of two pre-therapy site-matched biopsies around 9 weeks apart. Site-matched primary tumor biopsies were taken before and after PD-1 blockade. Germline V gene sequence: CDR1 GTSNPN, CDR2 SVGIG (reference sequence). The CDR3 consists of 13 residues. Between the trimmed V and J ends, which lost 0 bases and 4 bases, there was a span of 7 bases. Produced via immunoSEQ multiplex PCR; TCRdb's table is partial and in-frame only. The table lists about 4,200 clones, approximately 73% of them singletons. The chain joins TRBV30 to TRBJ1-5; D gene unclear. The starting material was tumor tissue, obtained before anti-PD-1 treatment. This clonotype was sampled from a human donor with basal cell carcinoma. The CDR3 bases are TGTGCCTGGAGTGTGGGTTGGAATCAGCCCCAGCATTTT. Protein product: CAWSVGWNQPQHF.